This TCR beta chain was recovered during a study of blood T cell repertoires in COVID-19. Only in-frame clones appear in the TCRdb table, and some are missing; sequencing was by immunoSEQ multiplex PCR. The table includes under 200,000 clones, around nine tenths detected once. Germline CDR1 KGHDR, CDR2 SFDVKD. Deletions cut 3 bases from V and 4 bases from J, with 11 bases between. The CDR3 loop spans 14 amino acids. This clone was observed a single time. The TCR sequence derives from a woman in her 70s with COVID-19, enrolled during active disease. This chain connects TRBV24-1 to TRBJ1-2; D is possibly TRBD1 (6 bases). The sample comprised peripheral blood. The CDR3 DNA reads TGTGCCACCAGTGATCGACAGGTTGGCTATGGCTACACCTTC. Translation gives CATSDRQVGYGYTF.